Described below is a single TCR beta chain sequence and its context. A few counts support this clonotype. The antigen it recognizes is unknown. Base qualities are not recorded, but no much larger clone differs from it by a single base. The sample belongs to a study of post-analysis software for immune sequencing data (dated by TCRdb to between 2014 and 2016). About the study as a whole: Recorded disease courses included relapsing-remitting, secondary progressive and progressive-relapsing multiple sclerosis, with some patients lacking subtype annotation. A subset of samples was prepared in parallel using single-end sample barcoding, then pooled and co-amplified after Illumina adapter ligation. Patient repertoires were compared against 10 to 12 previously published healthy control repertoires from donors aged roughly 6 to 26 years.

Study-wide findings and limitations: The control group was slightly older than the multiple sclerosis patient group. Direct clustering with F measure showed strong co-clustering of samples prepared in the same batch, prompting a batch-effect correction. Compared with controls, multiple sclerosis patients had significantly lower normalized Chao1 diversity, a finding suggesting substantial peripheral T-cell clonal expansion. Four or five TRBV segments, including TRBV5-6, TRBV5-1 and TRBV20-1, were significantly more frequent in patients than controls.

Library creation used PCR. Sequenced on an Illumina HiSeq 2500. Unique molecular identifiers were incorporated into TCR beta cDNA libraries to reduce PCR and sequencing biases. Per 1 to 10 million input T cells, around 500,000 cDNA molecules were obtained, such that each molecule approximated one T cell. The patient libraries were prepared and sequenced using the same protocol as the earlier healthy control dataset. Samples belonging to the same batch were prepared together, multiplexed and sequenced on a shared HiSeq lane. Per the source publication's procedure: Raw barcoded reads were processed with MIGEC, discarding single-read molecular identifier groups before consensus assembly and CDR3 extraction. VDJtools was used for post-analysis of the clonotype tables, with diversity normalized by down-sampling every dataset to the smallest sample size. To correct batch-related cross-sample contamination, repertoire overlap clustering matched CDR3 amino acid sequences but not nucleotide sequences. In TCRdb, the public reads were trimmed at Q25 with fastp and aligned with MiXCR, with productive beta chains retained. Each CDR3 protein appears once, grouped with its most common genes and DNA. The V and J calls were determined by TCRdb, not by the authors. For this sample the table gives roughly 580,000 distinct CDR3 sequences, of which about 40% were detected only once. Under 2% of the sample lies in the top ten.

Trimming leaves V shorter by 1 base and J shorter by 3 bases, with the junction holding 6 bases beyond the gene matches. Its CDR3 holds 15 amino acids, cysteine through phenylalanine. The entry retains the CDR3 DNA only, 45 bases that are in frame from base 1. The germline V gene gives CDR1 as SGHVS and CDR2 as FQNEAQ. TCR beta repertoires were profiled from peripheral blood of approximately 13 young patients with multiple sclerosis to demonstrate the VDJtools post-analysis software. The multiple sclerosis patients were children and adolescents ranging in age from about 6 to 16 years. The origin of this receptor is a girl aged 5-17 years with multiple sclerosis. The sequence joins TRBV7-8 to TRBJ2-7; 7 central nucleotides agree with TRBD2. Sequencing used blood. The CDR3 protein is CASSLVRLAIYEQYF. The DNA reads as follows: TGTGCCAGCAGCTTAGTCCGACTAGCTATCTACGAGCAGTACTTC.